This T cell receptor (beta chain) was recovered during a study of blood T cell repertoires in COVID-19. Study information: Spain, Italy and the United States supplied samples that represented acute and convalescent COVID-19.

Those enrolled in Seattle joined during active infection and were followed longitudinally afterward. The CDR3 runs 12 residues. Trimming took off 5 bases at V and 3 bases at J, with 7 bases between the two ends. Germline CDR1 reads GTSNPN; CDR2 reads SVGIG (reference sequence). Assay: immunoSEQ multiplex PCR; the TCRdb copy retains only in-frame clones and omits some. Here the sample spans about 98,000 clones, about nine tenths being singletons. Sequencing was done on a sample of peripheral blood. J is TRBJ2-2 and V is TRBV30; D gene ambiguous. The receptor's source is a woman aged 50 to 60 with COVID-19, enrolled during active disease. The CDR3 sequence is CAWGRDTGELFF. In nucleotides, the CDR3 is TGTGCCTGGGGCCGTGACACCGGGGAGCTGTTTTTT.